The next 20 T cell receptor beta chains were all read from a single sample in a study of blood T cells in healthy people across ages. Sample-barcoded 5' priming and a J-beta primer mix drove a second PCR of roughly 7 to 11 cycles. TCRdb recomputed calls from the 5' RACE reads with MiXCR, one row per CDR3 protein. The data contain 750,000 to 1,000,000 distinct CDR3 sequences, roughly 28% of them seen just once; the ten biggest clones take up around 9.6%. These data also featured in a second study, about T cells of mothers and their children.

Sequences were obtained from blood. These TCRs come from a woman aged 40 to 50 in good health.

This clonotype was picked up a small number of times. The gene calls are TRBV20-1 and TRBJ1-6; the D is unclear. The V gene's germline CDR1 is DFQATT and CDR2 SNEGSKA (reference sequence). Trimming cost V 0 bases and J 7 bases, with 25 bases left between them. This CDR3 has 19 amino acids. The CDR3 nucleotides read TGCAGTGCTAGAGATGCCCGTAAGGCCCGTTCCGAGGGCAATTCACCCCTCCACTTT. It yields the protein CSARDARKARSEGNSPLHF.

In this sample, this clonotype turned up many times. The J gene is TRBJ2-2, the V gene TRBV7-3; 8 nucleotides match TRBD1. The CDR3 is 15 residues long. V shed 5 bases and J 7 bases; nucleotides not matched to a gene: 9. The germline V gene encodes CDR1 SGHTA and CDR2 FQGTGA. CDR3 DNA sequence: TGTGCCAGCAGCCTAAATCAGGGGGCCGGCGGGGAGCTGTTTTTT. Its translation: CASSLNQGAGGELFF.

This clonotype was observed a few times. CDR3 sequence: CASKVTGIANYGYTF. The CDR3 nucleotides are TGTGCCAGCAAAGTTACCGGGATAGCTAACTATGGCTACACCTTC. V gene TRBV6-2 or TRBV6-3 combines with J gene TRBJ1-2; no clear D. The V gene lost 7 bases and the J gene lost 0 bases, with 15 bases spanning the gap. The CDR3 extends over 15 amino acids. Germline-derived CDR1 and CDR2 are MNHEY and SVGEGT.

This clonotype was seen repeatedly, ten times or more. The chain has TRBV12-3 or TRBV12-4 and TRBJ1-2, with D possibly matching TRBD1 (5 bases). This CDR3 contains 14 residues. Trimming took 2 bases from V and 4 from J, leaving 11 bases between them. CDR3 protein: CASSLSGPSYGYTF. CDR3 coding DNA: TGTGCCAGCAGTTTATCGGGGCCCAGCTATGGCTACACCTTC.

This chain uses TRBV6-6 with TRBJ2-2; D perhaps matches TRBD1 (6 bases). The CDR3 is made up of 16 amino acids. V was clipped by 1 base and J by 4 bases, with 13 bases between them. CDR1 is MNHNY and CDR2 is SVGAGI in the germline V gene (reference sequence). The CDR3: CASSYFSQGRTGELFF. The CDR3 nucleotides are TGTGCCAGCAGTTACTTCAGCCAGGGGCGCACCGGGGAGCTGTTTTTT.

This clonotype has at least ten counts. CDR3 protein: CAISESDRGPGTDTQYF. DNA for the CDR3: TGTGCCATCAGTGAGTCGGACAGGGGTCCGGGGACAGATACGCAGTATTTT. The genes are TRBV10-3 and TRBJ2-3; 9 bases align to TRBD1. Germline V gives CDR1 ENHRY, CDR2 SYGVKD. Unmatched junction bases numbered 7, after V lost 0 bases and J lost 3 bases. The CDR3 is 17 residues long.

In DNA, the CDR3 is TGTGCCAGCGGTCCACAGGCCGGCCGGGAAAGTCAGCCCCAGCATTTT. This codes for CASGPQAGRESQPQHF. V gene TRBV12-3 or TRBV12-4 combines with J gene TRBJ1-5, with D maybe TRBD1 (5 bases). The CDR3 consists of 16 residues. Trimming took off 8 bases at V and 6 bases at J, with 23 bases between the two ends.

This clonotype was recorded only once. CDR3 sequence: CSATQARKGNQPQHF. In DNA form, the CDR3 reads TGCAGTGCTACCCAGGCGAGGAAGGGCAATCAGCCCCAGCATTTT. This sequence joins TRBV20-1 and TRBJ1-5; D uncertain. The V gene's germline CDR1 is DFQATT and CDR2 SNEGSKA (reference sequence). This CDR3 is built from 15 residues. V was shortened by 4 bases and J by 2 bases, with 15 bases between the two germline ends.

The chain links TRBV10-2 to TRBJ1-1; no clear D. The V gene's germline CDR1 is WSHSY and CDR2 SAAADI. The CDR3 contains 15 residues. Trimming pared 2 bases from V and 1 base from J, leaving 11 bases between. The CDR3, as DNA: TGCGCCAGCAGTGAGAGAGAGAGGGCGAACACTGAAGCTTTCTTT. Its protein is CASSERERANTEAFF.

A note on this clonotype: A read error may explain this, as a much larger clone is one base away. V gene TRBV5-1 combines with J gene TRBJ2-2; possibly TRBD1 for D (6 bases). The CDR3 is 14 amino acids. The germline CDR1 and CDR2 sequences are SGHRS and YFSETQ. This CDR3 is CASSPDRNAGELFF. Here the CDR3 DNA reads TGCGCCAGCAGTCCCGACAGGAACGCCGGGGAGCTGTTTTTT.

Points on this clonotype: This may arise from a read error, as a much more abundant clone is one base away. This chain links TRBV18 with TRBJ1-6; the D is unclear. CDR1 and CDR2 from the germline V gene are KGHSH and LQKENI. The CDR3 is 14 amino acids. CDR3 amino acids: CASSSGPAGSPRHF. The CDR3 coding sequence is TGTGCCAGCTCCTCCGGGCCGGCGGGTTCACCCCGCCACTTT.

The rearrangement links TRBV20-1 to TRBJ2-1, with 7 positions matching TRBD2. The length of the CDR3 is 14 residues. Germline CDR1 reads DFQATT; CDR2 reads SNEGSKA (reference sequence). V was pared by 6 bases and J by 10 bases, with 15 bases of the junction left unmatched. The CDR3 reads CSARRLAALGEQFF. In DNA, the CDR3 is TGCAGTGCCAGGAGGCTAGCGGCCTTGGGGGAGCAGTTCTTC.

This chain connects TRBV20-1 to TRBJ1-1; D is perhaps TRBD1 (5 bases). The V and J ends lost 6 bases and 8 bases respectively, with 10 bases between them. The CDR3 extends over 10 amino acids. The germline gives CDR1 DFQATT, CDR2 SNEGSKA (reference sequence). The CDR3 protein is CSASDREAFF. CDR3 DNA sequence: TGCAGTGCCTCCGACAGAGAAGCTTTCTTT.

This clonotype was found a few times. The chain uses TRBV29-1 and TRBJ1-2; D not certain. CDR3 length equals 12 residues. The germline gives CDR1 SQVTM, CDR2 ANQGSEA. Between the trimmed V and J ends, which lost 7 bases and 3 bases, there was a span of 12 bases. CDR3 region: CSAGWGHYGYTF. The CDR3 DNA follows: TGCAGCGCCGGGTGGGGTCACTATGGCTACACCTTC. Full variable domain (outside the CDR3, taken from reference TRBV29-1 and TRBJ1-2): SAVISQKPSRDICQRGTSLTIQCQVDSQVTMMFWYRQQPGQSLTLIATANQGSEATYESGFVIDKFPISRPNLTFSTLTVSNMSPEDSSIYLCSAGWGHYGYTFGSGTRLTVV.

This clonotype was counted a few times. J is TRBJ2-4 and V is TRBV14; no clear D. The J call is in doubt because the DNA end fits TRBJ2-7 better. This CDR3 comprises 13 residues. Germline lookup yields CDR1 SGHDN and CDR2 FVKESK. In DNA, the CDR3 is TGTGCCAGCAGCCAAGAGCACCCCCGCGAGCAGTACTTC. Residues: CASSQEHPREQYF.

The chain couples TRBV7-9 to TRBJ2-5, with TRBD2 identical over 11 bases. The end of the DNA aligns better with TRBJ2-7, so the J call may be wrong. There are 16 residues in the CDR3. Germline loops: CDR1 SEHNR, CDR2 FQNEAQ (reference sequence). In nucleotides, the CDR3 is TGTGCCAGCAGCTCACAAACGGGACTAGCGGCCAACGAGCAGTACTTC. This translates into CASSSQTGLAANEQYF.

This clonotype has a handful of counts. J is TRBJ1-1 and V is TRBV6-4, with 7 bases lining up with TRBD1. Germline V lookup: CDR1 MRHNA, CDR2 SNTAGT. After removal of 10 bases from V and 4 bases from J, the junction contained 12 bases not matched to a gene. The CDR3 is 14 residues long. CDR3: CATRTGALGTEAFF. DNA for the CDR3: TGTGCCACGCGGACAGGTGCCCTTGGCACTGAAGCTTTCTTT.

As for this clonotype: Its ends do not fully match the called genes, so a read error is possible. V and J are TRBV7-9 and TRBJ2-7; D not certain. This CDR3 comprises 17 residues. Germline V gene data show CDR1 as SEHNR and CDR2 as FQNEAQ (reference sequence). The CDR3 DNA reads TGTGTCAGCAGCTATCATGGCGGCAGATTGTTCCCCTACGAGCAGTACTTC. Translation gives CVSSYHGGRLFPYEQYF.

This clonotype showed up just a few times. This chain joins TRBV20-1 and TRBJ1-2, with D possibly TRBD1 on 6 matching bases. CDR1 and CDR2 (germline): DFQATT, SNEGSKA (reference sequence). V gave up 2 bases and J gave up 8 bases, with 21 bases separating them. The CDR3 consists of 15 residues. Here the CDR3 reads CSARPRRQGRGGYTF. CDR3 in DNA: TGCAGTGCTAGACCTCGCAGGCAGGGGAGAGGCGGCTACACCTTC.

The CDR3 nucleotides are TGCGCCAGCAGTGTCCAGGGGGGAGGACTAGATACGCAGTATTTT. This encodes CASSVQGGGLDTQYF. The chain combines TRBV5-1 with TRBJ2-3; maybe TRBD1 (7 bases). CDR1 and CDR2 (germline): SGHRS, YFSETQ. V was cut by 5 bases and J by 5 bases, with 18 bases left in between. The CDR3 is 15 residues long.